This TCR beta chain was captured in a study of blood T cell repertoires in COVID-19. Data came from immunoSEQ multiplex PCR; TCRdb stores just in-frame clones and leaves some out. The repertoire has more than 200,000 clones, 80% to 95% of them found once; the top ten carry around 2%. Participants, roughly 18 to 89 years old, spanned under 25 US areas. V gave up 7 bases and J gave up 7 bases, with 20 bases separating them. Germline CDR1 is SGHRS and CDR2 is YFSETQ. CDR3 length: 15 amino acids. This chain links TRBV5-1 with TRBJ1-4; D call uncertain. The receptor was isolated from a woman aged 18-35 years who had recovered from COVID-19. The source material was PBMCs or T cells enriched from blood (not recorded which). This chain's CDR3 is CASALDGSNIEKLFF. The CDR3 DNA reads TGCGCCAGCGCGCTGGACGGGAGTAATATTGAAAAACTGTTTTTT.